Listed below are T cell receptor beta chains from one sample, sequenced in a study of cytomegalovirus exposure and HLA in healthy donors. Profiled with immunoSEQ multiplex PCR; TCRdb holds only in-frame clones, not every one. In the table there are under 200,000 clones, around 68% of which are singletons. Sequencing used PBMCs. These receptors were taken from a man aged 50 to 59 in good health and CMV-seronegative. Both conserved end residues are part of each CDR3. A D gene is named only where the DNA matches it firmly. For some rows the clone size is stated as once, few or many, or as a class when expanded; others skip it.

cdr3_length	v_call	d_call	j_call	clone_size	cdr3_nt	cdr3_aa
15	TRBV4-1	TRBD1	TRBJ1-1	-	TGCGCCAGCAGCCAACGGACAGGGGAGGGCACTGAAGCTTTCTTT	CASSQRTGEGTEAFF
15	TRBV13	-	TRBJ1-3	-	TGTGCCAGCAGCTTATGGTGGAGCTCTGGAAACACCATATATTTT	CASSLWWSSGNTIYF
10	TRBV29-1	TRBD1	TRBJ1-2	few	TGCAGCCATGACAGGGAAGGCTACACCTTC	CSHDREGYTF
17	TRBV10-3	-	TRBJ2-2	-	TGTGCCATCAGTGATCCGGGACTTAGGGCCAACACCGGGGAGCTGTTTTTT	CAISDPGLRANTGELFF
14	TRBV5-4	-	TRBJ2-1	few	TGTGCCAGCAGCTTAGGGACTGGATACAATGAGCAGTTCTTC	CASSLGTGYNEQFF
14	TRBV6-5	-	TRBJ1-5	-	TGTGCCAGCAGTTACGGGGGGGTCGGTCAGCCCCAGCATTTT	CASSYGGVGQPQHF
15	TRBV6-1	TRBD1	TRBJ1-5	-	TGTGCCAGCATTCCCGTCACAGGGGGGCATCAGCCCCAGCATTTT	CASIPVTGGHQPQHF
14	TRBV2	-	TRBJ1-1	few	TGTGCCGGGGCGAGGGGGGGGGTGAACACTGAAGCTTTCTTT	CAGARGGVNTEAFF
14	TRBV7-9	-	TRBJ1-1	-	TGTGCCAGCAGCGCGATCGCGGGCAGGGGATTAGCTTTCTTT	CASSAIAGRGLAFF
13	TRBV27	-	TRBJ2-4	few	TGTGCCAGCAGTTATTCAGGGATCAACATTCAGTACTTC	CASSYSGINIQYF
16	TRBV10-1	-	TRBJ2-3	once	TGCGCCAGCAGTGAGTCAAACAGGAGATCCACAGATACGCAGTATTTT	CASSESNRRSTDTQYF
14	TRBV29-1	-	TRBJ2-7	-	TGCAGCGTTGAAGGGGACACCGGATCCTACGAGCAGTACTTC	CSVEGDTGSYEQYF
14	TRBV5-1	-	TRBJ1-3	-	TGCGCCAGCAGCTTGGCGGGCTCTGGAAACACCATATATTTT	CASSLAGSGNTIYF
18	TRBV4-3	TRBD1	TRBJ1-4	-	TGCGCCAGCAGCGGAGTCACCTACAGGGGGCGCGTAGAAGAAAAACTGTTTTTT	CASSGVTYRGRVEEKLFF
16	TRBV7-9	-	TRBJ2-7	few	TGTGCCAGCAGCTTAGGTGGCGGTTCGATCTCCTACGAGCAGTACTTC	CASSLGGGSISYEQYF
13	TRBV6-5	-	TRBJ1-1	-	TGTGCCAGCAGTTACCGGGGGAAGACTGAAGCTTTCTTT	CASSYRGKTEAFF
14	TRBV18	TRBD1	TRBJ1-1	-	TGTGCCAGCTCACCAAGGGGGCCCAGCACTGAAGCTTTCTTT	CASSPRGPSTEAFF
15	TRBV6-1	-	TRBJ1-2	-	TGTGCCAGCAGTGCCACGGCACAGAATCCCTATGGCTACACCTTC	CASSATAQNPYGYTF
14	TRBV19	TRBD1	TRBJ2-2	-	TGTGCCAGTAGGCCCACAGGGGCCACCGGGGAGCTGTTTTTT	CASRPTGATGELFF
14	TRBV14	-	TRBJ2-5	-	TGTGCCAGCAGCCTTTCCGGGACTGGCGGGACCCAGTACTTC	CASSLSGTGGTQYF
15	TRBV6-1	-	TRBJ2-5	few	TGTGCCAGCAGTGAAGGTGGCCTCCCCCAAGAGACCCAGTACTTC	CASSEGGLPQETQYF
13	TRBV7-2	-	TRBJ2-3	-	TGTGCCAGCAGCCTAGACTCCACAGATACGCAGTATTTT	CASSLDSTDTQYF
12	TRBV7-9	-	TRBJ1-1	-	TGTGCCAGCAGCTTAGTCCCCCTAGAAGCTTTCTTT	CASSLVPLEAFF
13	TRBV27	TRBD2	TRBJ2-7	-	TGTGCCAGCAGTTTAGCGGGGGGAAACGAGCAGTACTTC	CASSLAGGNEQYF
13	TRBV18	-	TRBJ2-7	-	TGTGCCAGCTCAGAACAGTTCCAGGACGAGCAGTACTTC	CASSEQFQDEQYF
15	TRBV28	-	TRBJ1-1	-	TGTGCCAGCAGTCAATCGGGCAGGGGACACACTGAAGCTTTCTTT	CASSQSGRGHTEAFF
15	TRBV5-1	-	TRBJ2-7	-	TGCGCCAGCAGCTTGACAGGGATGGGACGCGGGGAGCAGTACTTC	CASSLTGMGRGEQYF
14	TRBV6-5	-	TRBJ2-1	-	TGTGCCAGCAGTCTCAGGCGAGCCTACAATGAGCAGTTCTTC	CASSLRRAYNEQFF
15	TRBV7-9	TRBD1	TRBJ2-1	-	TGTGCCAGCAGCCCGGGACAGGGTATCTACAATGAGCAGTTCTTC	CASSPGQGIYNEQFF
14	TRBV28	TRBD1	TRBJ2-7	-	TGTGCCAGCATCACCGGGACAGGGCAGTACGAGCAGTACTTC	CASITGTGQYEQYF
16	TRBV19	TRBD1	TRBJ1-3	few	TGTGCCAGTAGCCAACAGAGACAGGGGTCTGGAAACACCATATATTTT	CASSQQRQGSGNTIYF
13	TRBV5-1	-	TRBJ1-5	-	TGCGCCAGCAGTCAGGGGAGGGGTCAGCCCCAGCATTTT	CASSQGRGQPQHF
16	TRBV15	TRBD2	TRBJ2-1	-	TGTGCCACCAGCAGAGATGGGGGGGGGTCCTACAATGAGCAGTTCTTC	CATSRDGGGSYNEQFF
13	TRBV19	-	TRBJ1-2	-	TGTGCCACCCAAGGGGAATACAACTATGGCTACACCTTC	CATQGEYNYGYTF
15	TRBV27	-	TRBJ1-2	-	TGTGCCAGCAGTTTATGGCAGGGATGGTTCTATGGCTACACCTTC	CASSLWQGWFYGYTF
14	TRBV6-6	TRBD1	TRBJ1-6	-	TGTGCCAGCAGTCGGGACAGGGGCAATTCACCCCTCCACTTT	CASSRDRGNSPLHF
15	TRBV7-2	TRBD2	TRBJ2-3	-	TGTGCCAGCAGCATAACGGGGGGGCCGGTGGATACGCAGTATTTT	CASSITGGPVDTQYF
15	TRBV11-2	-	TRBJ1-1	-	TGTGCCAGCAGCCGACACCCGGCTGTGAACACTGAAGCTTTCTTT	CASSRHPAVNTEAFF
11	TRBV28	-	TRBJ1-2	-	TGTGCCAGCAGTCCAGGCTATGGCTACACCTTC	CASSPGYGYTF
16	TRBV18	TRBD1	TRBJ2-2	-	TGTGCCAGCTCAAGAACAGGGGGCGCGAACACCGGGGAGCTGTTTTTT	CASSRTGGANTGELFF
15	TRBV7-9	-	TRBJ1-1	few	TGTGCCAGCAGCCGGACAGAACGTTCAAACACTGAAGCTTTCTTT	CASSRTERSNTEAFF
16	TRBV5-1	-	TRBJ1-1	-	TGCGCCAGCAGCTTCGGGGGGGCTGAAGGTAACACTGAAGCTTTCTTT	CASSFGGAEGNTEAFF